The 8 T cell receptor beta chains below all came from one sample that was sequenced in a study of shared clonotypes between healthy human individuals. Clones were sequenced by immunoSEQ multiplex PCR, and TCRdb holds only the in-frame ones, with some missing. The sample yields fewer than 850,000 clones, about nine tenths seen once. Sample: memory CD8+ T cells from PBMCs. Specified subset: CD45RO+ cells pooled with CCR7-negative TemRA cells. The receptors come from a man between 18 and 29 years old in good health. Some clones in this sample may be carry-over from other donors' samples.

This chain connects TRBV7-2 to TRBJ2-5; 9 bases are shared with TRBD1. CDR1 and CDR2 from the germline V gene are SGHTA and FQGNSA. V lost 5 bases, J lost 1 base, and 8 bases stayed unmatched. This CDR3 has 16 residues. The CDR3 loop is CASSPGQGLTQETQYF. The CDR3 region has the DNA TGTGCCAGCAGCCCGGGACAGGGATTAACCCAAGAGACCCAGTACTTC.

The chain combines TRBV2 with TRBJ1-5; TRBD1 is a possible D gene (6 bases). Between the trimmed V and J ends, which lost 6 bases and 3 bases, there was a span of 9 bases. The CDR3 length is 13 residues. CDR1 and CDR2 (germline): SNHLY, FYNNEI. The CDR3 region has the DNA TGTGCCAGCAGGGGACAAACCAATCAGCCCCAGCATTTT. Residues: CASRGQTNQPQHF. Drawing the rest from reference TRBV2 and TRBJ1-5, the complete variable domain is EPEVTQTPSHQVTQMGQEVILRCVPISNHLYFYWYRQILGQKVEFLVSFYNNEISEKSEIFDDQFSVERPDGSNFTLKIRSTKLEDSAMYFCASRGQTNQPQHFGDGTRLSIL.

In this sample, this clone turned up once. This chain joins TRBV27 and TRBJ2-7, with 7 bases that match TRBD1. The CDR3 is 15 residues long. Germline V gene lookup returns CDR1 MNHEY and CDR2 SMNVEV (reference sequence). Trimming removed 5 bases from V and 0 bases from J; junction bases left unmatched: 7. The CDR3 DNA reads TGTGCCAGCAGTCCTTTCGGGGACAGCTCCTACGAGCAGTACTTC. It encodes CASSPFGDSSYEQYF.

This rearrangement joins TRBV27 to TRBJ1-2; the D gene is possibly TRBD1 (5 bases). Looked up from germline, CDR1 is MNHEY and CDR2 is SMNVEV (reference sequence). The ends were cut back, 5 bases at V and 3 bases at J, with 10 bases in the middle. The CDR3 runs 13 residues. CDR3 loop: CASSQGAYYGYTF. Here the CDR3 DNA reads TGTGCCAGCAGTCAGGGCGCCTACTATGGCTACACCTTC.

This chain connects TRBV29-1 to TRBJ1-1; D perhaps matches TRBD1 (5 bases). Germline V gene lookup returns CDR1 SQVTM and CDR2 ANQGSEA. There are 12 residues in the CDR3. The V gene lost 4 bases and the J gene lost 2 bases, with 8 bases spanning the gap. The CDR3 region is CSVAGPNTEAFF. The CDR3 nucleotides are TGCAGCGTTGCAGGGCCCAACACTGAAGCTTTCTTT.

This rearrangement joins TRBV27 to TRBJ1-5, with no clear D. Trimming took 5 bases from V and 0 from J, leaving 14 bases between them. CDR1 and CDR2 (germline): MNHEY, SMNVEV (reference sequence). The CDR3 runs to 16 residues. CDR3 sequence (DNA): TGTGCCAGCAGTCCCTCCCGCGGCTATAGCAATCAGCCCCAGCATTTT. Residues: CASSPSRGYSNQPQHF.

For this clone: This sample also contains other DNA sequences that code for the same CDR3. The CDR3 DNA sequence: TGTGCCAGCAGTGACCGCGGAAACACTGAAGCTTTCTTT. Protein product: CASSDRGNTEAFF. The chain joins TRBV2 to TRBJ1-1, with unresolved D. The V end was cut by 3 bases, the J end by 2 bases, with 7 bases between. The germline gives CDR1 SNHLY, CDR2 FYNNEI. The CDR3 has 13 amino acids. The full variable domain, its missing parts supplied by reference TRBV2 and TRBJ1-1, is EPEVTQTPSHQVTQMGQEVILRCVPISNHLYFYWYRQILGQKVEFLVSFYNNEISEKSEIFDDQFSVERPDGSNFTLKIRSTKLEDSAMYFCASSDRGNTEAFFGQGTRLTVV.

V and J are TRBV27 and TRBJ2-5; 13 bases fit TRBD2. CDR3 length: 15 amino acids. CDR1 and CDR2 (germline): MNHEY, SMNVEV (reference sequence). With 5 bases clipped from V and 5 bases from J, the junction kept 5 bases outside the gene matches. The DNA of the CDR3 is TGTGCCAGCAGTCAACTAGCGGGAGGGGGGGAGACCCAGTACTTC. Protein: CASSQLAGGGETQYF.